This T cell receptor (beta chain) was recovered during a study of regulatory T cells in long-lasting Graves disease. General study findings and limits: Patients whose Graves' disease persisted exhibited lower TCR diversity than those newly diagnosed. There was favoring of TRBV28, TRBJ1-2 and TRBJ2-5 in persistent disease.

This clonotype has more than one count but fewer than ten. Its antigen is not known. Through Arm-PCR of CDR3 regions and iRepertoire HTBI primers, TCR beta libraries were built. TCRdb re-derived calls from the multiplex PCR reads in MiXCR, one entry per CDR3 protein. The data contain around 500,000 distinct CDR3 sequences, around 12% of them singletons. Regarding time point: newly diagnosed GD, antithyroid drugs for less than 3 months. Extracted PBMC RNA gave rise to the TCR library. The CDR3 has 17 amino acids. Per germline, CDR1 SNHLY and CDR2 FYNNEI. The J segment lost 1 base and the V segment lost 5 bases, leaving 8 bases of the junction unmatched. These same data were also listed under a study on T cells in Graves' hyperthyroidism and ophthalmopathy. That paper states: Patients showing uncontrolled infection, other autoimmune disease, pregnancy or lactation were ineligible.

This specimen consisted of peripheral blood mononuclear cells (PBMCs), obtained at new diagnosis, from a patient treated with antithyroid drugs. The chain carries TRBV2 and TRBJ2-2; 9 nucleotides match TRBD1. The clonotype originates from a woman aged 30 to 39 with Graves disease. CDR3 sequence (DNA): TGTGCCAGCAGTTTTTCGGACAGGGGACAGAACACCGGGGAGCTGTTTTTT. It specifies CASSFSDRGQNTGELFF. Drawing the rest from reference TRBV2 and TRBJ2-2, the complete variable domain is EPEVTQTPSHQVTQMGQEVILRCVPISNHLYFYWYRQILGQKVEFLVSFYNNEISEKSEIFDDQFSVERPDGSNFTLKIRSTKLEDSAMYFCASSFSDRGQNTGELFFGEGSRLTVL.